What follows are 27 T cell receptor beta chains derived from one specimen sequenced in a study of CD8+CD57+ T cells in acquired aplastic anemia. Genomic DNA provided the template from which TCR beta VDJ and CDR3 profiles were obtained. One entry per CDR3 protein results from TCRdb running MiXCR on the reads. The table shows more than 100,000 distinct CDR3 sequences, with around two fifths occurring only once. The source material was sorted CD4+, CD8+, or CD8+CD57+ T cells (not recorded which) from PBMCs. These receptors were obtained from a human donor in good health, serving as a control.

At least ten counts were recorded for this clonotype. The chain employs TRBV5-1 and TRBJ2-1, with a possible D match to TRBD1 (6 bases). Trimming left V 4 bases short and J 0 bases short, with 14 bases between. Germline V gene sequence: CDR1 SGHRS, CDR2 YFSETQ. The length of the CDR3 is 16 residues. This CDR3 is CASSTGHRSSYNEQFF. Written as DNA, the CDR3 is TGCGCCAGCAGCACGGGACACCGGAGCTCCTACAATGAGCAGTTCTTC. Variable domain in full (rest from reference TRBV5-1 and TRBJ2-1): KAGVTQTPRYLIKTRGQQVTLSCSPISGHRSVSWYQQTPGQGLQFLFEYFSETQRNKGNFPGRFSGRQFSNSRSEMNVSTLELGDSALYLCASSTGHRSSYNEQFFGPGTRLTVL.

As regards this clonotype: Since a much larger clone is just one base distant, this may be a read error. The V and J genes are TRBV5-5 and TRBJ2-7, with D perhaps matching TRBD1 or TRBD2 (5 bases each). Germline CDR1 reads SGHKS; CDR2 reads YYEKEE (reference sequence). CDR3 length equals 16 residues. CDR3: CASSLVGTGLLHEQHF. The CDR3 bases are TGTGCCAGCAGCTTGGTGGGGACCGGACTGCTCCACGAGCAGCACTTC.

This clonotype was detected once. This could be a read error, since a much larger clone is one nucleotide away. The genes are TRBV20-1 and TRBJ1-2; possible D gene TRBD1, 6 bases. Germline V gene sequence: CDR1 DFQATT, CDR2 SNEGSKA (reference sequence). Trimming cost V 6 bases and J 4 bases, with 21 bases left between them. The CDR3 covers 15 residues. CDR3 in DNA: TGCAGTGCCCCGCGGGGGGGGCGAAGAATCTATGGCTACACCTTC. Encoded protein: CSAPRGGRRIYGYTF.

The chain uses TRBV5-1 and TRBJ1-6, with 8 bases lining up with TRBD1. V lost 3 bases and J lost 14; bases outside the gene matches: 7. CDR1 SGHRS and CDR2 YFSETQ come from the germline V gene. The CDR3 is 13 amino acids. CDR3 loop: CASSSQGARTLHF. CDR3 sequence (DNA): TGCGCCAGCAGCTCCCAGGGGGCCCGCACCCTCCACTTT.

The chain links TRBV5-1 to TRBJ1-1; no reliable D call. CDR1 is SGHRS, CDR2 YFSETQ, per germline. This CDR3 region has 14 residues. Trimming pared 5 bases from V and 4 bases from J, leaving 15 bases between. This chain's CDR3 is CASRVPDLITEAFF. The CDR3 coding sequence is TGCGCCAGCAGGGTTCCGGATTTGATCACTGAAGCTTTCTTT.

This chain's CDR3 is CASSSDQVSPLHF. DNA for the CDR3: TGTGCCAGCAGTTCCGATCAGGTCTCACCCCTCCACTTT. V usage is TRBV12-3 or TRBV12-4 and J usage is TRBJ1-6; D gene unclear. V shed 4 bases and J shed 10 bases, with 11 bases lying between them. CDR3 length equals 13 residues.

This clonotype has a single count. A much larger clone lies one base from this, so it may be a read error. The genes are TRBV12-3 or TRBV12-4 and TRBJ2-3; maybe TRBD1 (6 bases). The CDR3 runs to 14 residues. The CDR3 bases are TGTGCCAGCAGTTTAAAGGGGGTCTCCGATACGCGGTATTTT. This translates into CASSLKGVSDTRYF.

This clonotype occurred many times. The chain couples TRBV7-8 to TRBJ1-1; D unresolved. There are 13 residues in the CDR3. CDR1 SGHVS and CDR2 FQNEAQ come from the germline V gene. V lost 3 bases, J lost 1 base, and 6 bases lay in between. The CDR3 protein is CASSFQENTEAFF. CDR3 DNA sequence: TGTGCCAGCAGCTTTCAGGAGAACACTGAAGCTTTCTTT. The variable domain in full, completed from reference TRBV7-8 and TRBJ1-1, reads GAGVSQSPRYKVAKRGQDVALRCDPISGHVSLFWYQQALGQGPEFLTYFQNEAQLDKSGLPSDRFFAERPEGSVSTLKIQRTQQEDSAVYLCASSFQENTEAFFGQGTRLTVV.

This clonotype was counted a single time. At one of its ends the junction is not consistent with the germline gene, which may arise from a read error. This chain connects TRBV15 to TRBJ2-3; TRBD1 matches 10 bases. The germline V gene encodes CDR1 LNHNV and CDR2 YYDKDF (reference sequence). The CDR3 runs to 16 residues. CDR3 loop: CATSRAGQGNTDTKYF. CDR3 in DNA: TGTGCCACCAGCAGAGCGGGACAGGGGAACACAGATACGAAGTATTTT.

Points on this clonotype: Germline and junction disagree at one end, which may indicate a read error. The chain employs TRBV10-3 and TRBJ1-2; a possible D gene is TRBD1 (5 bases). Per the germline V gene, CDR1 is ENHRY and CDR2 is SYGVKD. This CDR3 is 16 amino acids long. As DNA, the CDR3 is TGTGTCATCAGCCCCGGGAGAGGGGCTCTAAACTATGGCTACACCTTC. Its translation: CVISPGRGALNYGYTF.

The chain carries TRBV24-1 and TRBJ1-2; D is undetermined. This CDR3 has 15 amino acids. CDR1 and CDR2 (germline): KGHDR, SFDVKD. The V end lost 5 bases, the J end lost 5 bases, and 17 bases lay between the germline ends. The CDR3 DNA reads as TGTGCCACCAGTGTGGAGTCAGGCGGACCGTATGGCTACACCTTC. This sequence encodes CATSVESGGPYGYTF.

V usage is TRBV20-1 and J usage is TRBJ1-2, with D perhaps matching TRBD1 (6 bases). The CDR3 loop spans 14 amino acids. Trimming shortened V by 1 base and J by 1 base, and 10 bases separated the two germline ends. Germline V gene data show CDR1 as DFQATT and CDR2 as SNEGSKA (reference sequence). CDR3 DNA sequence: TGCAGTGCTAGAGCAGAGGACAGTAACTATGGCTACACCTTC. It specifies CSARAEDSNYGYTF.

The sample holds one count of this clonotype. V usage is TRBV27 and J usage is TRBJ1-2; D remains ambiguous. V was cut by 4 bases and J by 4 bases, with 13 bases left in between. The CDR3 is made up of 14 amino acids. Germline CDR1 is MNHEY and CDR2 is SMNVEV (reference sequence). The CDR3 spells CASSSIEVGYGYTF. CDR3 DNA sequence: TGTGCCAGCAGTTCCATTGAGGTGGGCTATGGCTACACCTTC.

For the CDR3, the DNA is TGTGCCAGCAGTTCGATGAGTCGAAATTCACCCCTCCACTTT. Protein: CASSSMSRNSPLHF. The chain uses TRBV12-3 or TRBV12-4 and TRBJ1-6; D is undetermined. Trimming took off 4 bases at V and 7 bases at J, with 11 bases between the two ends. The CDR3 is made up of 14 amino acids.

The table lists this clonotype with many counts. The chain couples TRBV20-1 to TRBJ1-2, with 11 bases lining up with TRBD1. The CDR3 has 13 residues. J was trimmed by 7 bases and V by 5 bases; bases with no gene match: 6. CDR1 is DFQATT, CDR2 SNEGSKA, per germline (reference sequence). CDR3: CSAGGDRGVGYTF. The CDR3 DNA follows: TGCAGTGCTGGCGGGGACAGGGGGGTTGGCTACACCTTC.

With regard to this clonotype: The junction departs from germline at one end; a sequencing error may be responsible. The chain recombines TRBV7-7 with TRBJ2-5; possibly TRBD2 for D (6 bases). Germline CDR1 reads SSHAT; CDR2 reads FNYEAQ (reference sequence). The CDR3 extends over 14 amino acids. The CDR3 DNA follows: TGTGCCAGCAGCCCGGGACTCCGACAAGAGACCCAGTGCTTC. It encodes CASSPGLRQETQCF.

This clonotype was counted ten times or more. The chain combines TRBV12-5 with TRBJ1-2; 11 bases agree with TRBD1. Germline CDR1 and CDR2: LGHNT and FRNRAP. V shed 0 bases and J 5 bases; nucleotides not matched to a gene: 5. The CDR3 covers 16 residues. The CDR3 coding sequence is TGTGCTAGTGGTTTGGTAAAGTGGGACAGGGGGTATGGCTACACCTTC. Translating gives CASGLVKWDRGYGYTF.

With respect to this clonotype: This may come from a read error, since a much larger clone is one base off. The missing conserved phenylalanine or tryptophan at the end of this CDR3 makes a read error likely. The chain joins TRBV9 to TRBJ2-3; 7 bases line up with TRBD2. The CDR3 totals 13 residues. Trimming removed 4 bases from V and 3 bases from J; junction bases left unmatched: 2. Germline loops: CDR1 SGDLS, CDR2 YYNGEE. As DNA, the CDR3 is TGTGCCAGCAGCTCCGGGGGGACAGATACGCAGTATTCT. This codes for CASSSGGTDTQYS.

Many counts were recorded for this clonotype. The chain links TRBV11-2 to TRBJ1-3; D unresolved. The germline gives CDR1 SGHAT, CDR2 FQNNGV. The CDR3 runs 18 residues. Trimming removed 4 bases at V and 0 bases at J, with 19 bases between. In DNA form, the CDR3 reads TGTGCCAGCAGCTACGAATGGGAAGGGAGCTTCTCTGGAAACACCATATATTTT. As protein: CASSYEWEGSFSGNTIYF.

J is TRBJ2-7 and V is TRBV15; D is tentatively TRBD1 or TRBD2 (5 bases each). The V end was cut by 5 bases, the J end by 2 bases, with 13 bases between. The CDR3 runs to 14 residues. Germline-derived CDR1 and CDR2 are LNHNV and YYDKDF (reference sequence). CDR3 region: CATSQWGIPYEQYF. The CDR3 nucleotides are TGTGCCACCAGCCAGTGGGGGATACCCTACGAGCAGTACTTC.

CDR3 amino acids: CASSFRGGSEAFF. CDR3 DNA: TGTGCCAGCAGTTTTCGAGGGGGGTCTGAAGCTTTCTTT. The rearrangement joins TRBV27 to TRBJ1-1, with a possible D match to TRBD1 (6 bases). V was shortened by 3 bases and J by 6 bases, with 11 bases between the two germline ends. The CDR3 totals 13 residues. Germline V gene lookup returns CDR1 MNHEY and CDR2 SMNVEV (reference sequence).

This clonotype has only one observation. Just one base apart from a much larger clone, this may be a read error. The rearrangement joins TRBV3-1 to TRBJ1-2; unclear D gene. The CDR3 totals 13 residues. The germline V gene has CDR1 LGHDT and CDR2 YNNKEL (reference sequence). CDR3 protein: CASYSPGPSGCTF. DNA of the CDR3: TGTGCCAGCTACTCCCCCGGGCCTAGCGGCTGCACCTTC.

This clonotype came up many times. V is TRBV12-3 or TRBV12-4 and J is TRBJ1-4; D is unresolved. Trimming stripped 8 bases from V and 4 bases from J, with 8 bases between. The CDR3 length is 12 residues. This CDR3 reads CASSISNEKLFF. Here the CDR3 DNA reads TGTGCCAGCTCTATTAGTAATGAAAAACTGTTTTTT.

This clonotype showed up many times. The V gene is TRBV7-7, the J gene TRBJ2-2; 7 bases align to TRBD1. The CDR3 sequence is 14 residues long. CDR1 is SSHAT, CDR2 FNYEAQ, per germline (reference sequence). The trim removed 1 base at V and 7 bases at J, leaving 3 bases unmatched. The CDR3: CASSLVQGNGELFF. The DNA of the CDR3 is TGTGCCAGCAGCTTAGTACAGGGGAACGGGGAGCTGTTTTTT.

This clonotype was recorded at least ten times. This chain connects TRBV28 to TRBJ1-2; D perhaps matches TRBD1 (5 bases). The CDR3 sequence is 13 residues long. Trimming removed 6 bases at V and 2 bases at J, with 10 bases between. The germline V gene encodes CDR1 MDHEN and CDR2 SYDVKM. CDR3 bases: TGTGCCAGCAGCCTGGGGCGGAACTATGGCTACACCTTC. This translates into CASSLGRNYGYTF.

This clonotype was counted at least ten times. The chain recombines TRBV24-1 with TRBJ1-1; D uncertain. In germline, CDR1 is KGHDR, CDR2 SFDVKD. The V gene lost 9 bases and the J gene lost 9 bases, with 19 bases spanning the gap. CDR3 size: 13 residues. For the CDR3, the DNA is TGTGCCACCTCCAAAGAGGACCTCCTAAAAGCTTTCTTT. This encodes CATSKEDLLKAFF.

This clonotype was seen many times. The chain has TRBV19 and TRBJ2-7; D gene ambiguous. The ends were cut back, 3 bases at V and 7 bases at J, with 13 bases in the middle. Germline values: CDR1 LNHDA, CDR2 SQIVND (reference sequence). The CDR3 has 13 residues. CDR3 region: CASSMNSRQEQYF. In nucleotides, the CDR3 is TGTGCCAGTAGTATGAATTCGCGCCAGGAGCAGTACTTC.